Below are 25 T cell receptor beta chains sequenced from a single sample in a study of T cells expressing NK-cell markers. For each CDR3 protein, TCRdb gives one entry from its re-call of the 5' RACE reads, without DNA. This listing includes approximately 170,000 distinct CDR3 sequences. The sequenced sample consisted of blood T cells: a sorted CD56 or NKG2C T cell subset, CD4+ or CD8+ T cells, or bulk PBMC T cells (not recorded which). These receptor sequences come from a man aged 18-70 years in good health.

This chain links TRBV13 with TRBJ1-1; the TRBD1 assignment by TCRdb is unverifiable without DNA. This CDR3 has 13 amino acids. Germline values: CDR1 PRHDT, CDR2 FYEKMQ (reference sequence). CDR3 sequence reads: CASINRQLTEAFF.

This chain joins TRBV18 and TRBJ2-3; no DNA is available, so the TRBD1 call from TCRdb remains unchecked. The CDR3 covers 19 residues. Germline V CDR1 and CDR2: KGHSH, LQKENI. The CDR3 sequence is CASTGQGDLGLLVTDTQYF. Drawing the rest from reference TRBV18 and TRBJ2-3, the complete variable domain is NAGVMQNPRHLVRRRGQEARLRCSPMKGHSHVYWYRQLPEEGLKFMVYLQKENIIDESGMPKERFSAEFPKEGPSILRIQQVVRGDSAAYFCASTGQGDLGLLVTDTQYFGPGTRLTVL.

The CDR3 loop reads CASSVDGDAYEQYF. This chain uses TRBV9 with TRBJ2-7. This CDR3 has 14 residues. Germline CDR1 reads SGDLS; CDR2 reads YYNGEE. The entire variable domain, with the rest obtained from reference TRBV9 and TRBJ2-7, is as follows: DSGVTQTPKHLITATGQRVTLRCSPRSGDLSVYWYQQSLDQGLQFLIQYYNGEERAKGNILERFSAQQFPDLHSELNLSSLELGDSALYFCASSVDGDAYEQYFGPGTRLTVT.

The chain links TRBV4-1 to TRBJ1-2. Germline-derived CDR1 and CDR2 are MGHRA and YSYEKL. The CDR3 sequence is 13 residues long. Here the CDR3 reads CASSQDRQYGYTF.

V and J are TRBV11-2 and TRBJ2-2; there is no DNA to check the TCRdb D call of TRBD1. The CDR3 is 16 amino acids. Per germline, CDR1 SGHAT and CDR2 FQNNGV. CDR3 sequence: CASSTILGGFTGELFF.

The rearrangement links TRBV15 to TRBJ2-7; TCRdb lists TRBD2, though no DNA is available to test this call. The CDR3 consists of 14 residues. CDR1 is LNHNV and CDR2 is YYDKDF in the germline V gene (reference sequence). The CDR3 sequence is CATGVGREAYEQYF.

The V gene is TRBV7-2, the J gene TRBJ2-5. CDR1 is SGHTA, CDR2 FQGNSA, per germline. CDR3 length: 15 residues. This CDR3 is CASSTRPGNQETQYF.

CDR3 protein: CASSLVGTNNEQFF. The chain has TRBV5-4 and TRBJ2-1. In germline, CDR1 is SGHNT, CDR2 YYREEE (reference sequence). This CDR3 spans 14 amino acids. The variable domain in full, completed from reference TRBV5-4 and TRBJ2-1, reads ETGVTQSPTHLIKTRGQQVTLRCSSQSGHNTVSWYQQALGQGPQFIFQYYREEENGRGNFPPRFSGLQFPNYSSELNVNALELDDSALYLCASSLVGTNNEQFFGPGTRLTVL.

CDR3 in amino acids: CASSPDRVFSGELFF. The chain joins TRBV19 to TRBJ2-2; the TRBD1 assignment by TCRdb is unverifiable without DNA. CDR1 and CDR2 (germline): LNHDA, SQIVND (reference sequence). The CDR3 spans 15 residues.

The chain links TRBV7-8 to TRBJ2-3. Per the germline V gene, CDR1 is SGHVS and CDR2 is FQNEAQ. CDR3 length: 15 residues. The CDR3 sequence is CASSTQTGITDTQYF.

The rearrangement joins TRBV18 to TRBJ2-7; TCRdb returns TRBD1, unconfirmable since there is no DNA. The CDR3 loop spans 15 amino acids. Germline CDR1 reads KGHSH; CDR2 reads LQKENI. CDR3 sequence: CASSPSRDGFYEQYF. Combining the CDR3 with reference TRBV18 and TRBJ2-7 gives the whole variable domain NAGVMQNPRHLVRRRGQEARLRCSPMKGHSHVYWYRQLPEEGLKFMVYLQKENIIDESGMPKERFSAEFPKEGPSILRIQQVVRGDSAAYFCASSPSRDGFYEQYFGPGTRLTVT.

The chain combines TRBV4-1 with TRBJ2-5; the D gene TCRdb calls, TRBD2, cannot be checked with no DNA. The germline gives CDR1 MGHRA, CDR2 YSYEKL. The CDR3 spans 16 residues. CDR3 sequence reads: CASSPAWAFRRETQYF.

The chain uses TRBV2 and TRBJ2-3. The CDR3 spans 14 residues. Germline CDR1 SNHLY, CDR2 FYNNEI. The CDR3 here is CASSGLSLAGGQYF.

The chain recombines TRBV7-6 with TRBJ2-1; TCRdb selects TRBD1, and the lack of DNA leaves this call unchecked. Germline loops: CDR1 SGHVS, CDR2 FNYEAQ. The CDR3 is made up of 16 amino acids. CDR3 sequence: CASSLGTGGPYNEQFF.

The V and J genes are TRBV27 and TRBJ1-2; as DNA is missing, the TRBD1 call by TCRdb cannot be tested. This CDR3 contains 13 residues. Germline values: CDR1 MNHEY, CDR2 SMNVEV (reference sequence). The CDR3 sequence: CASSRTLLGGYTF.

Here the CDR3 reads CASSLTGGPADTQYF. The chain links TRBV7-3 to TRBJ2-3; the D call of TRBD1 rests on TCRdb alone, since no DNA is present to check it. The CDR3 has 15 residues. From germline, CDR1 is SGHTA and CDR2 FQGTGA. The variable domain in full, completed from reference TRBV7-3 and TRBJ2-3, reads GAGVSQTPSNKVTEKGKYVELRCDPISGHTALYWYRQSLGQGPEFLIYFQGTGAADDSGLPNDRFFAVRPEGSVSTLKIQRTERGDSAVYLCASSLTGGPADTQYFGPGTRLTVL.

The rearrangement uses TRBV20-1 and TRBJ2-1; TCRdb selects TRBD2, and the lack of DNA leaves this call unchecked. Germline assignment: CDR1 DFQATT and CDR2 SNEGSKA (reference sequence). The CDR3 totals 15 residues. This CDR3 reads CSARTSGATYNEQFF.

The chain uses TRBV4-1 and TRBJ1-1. CDR3 length equals 15 residues. The germline V gene has CDR1 MGHRA and CDR2 YSYEKL. The CDR3 here is CASSHPPLDLQVAFF.

The chain carries TRBV7-3 and TRBJ2-2. Germline CDR1 and CDR2: SGHTA and FQGTGA. The CDR3 spans 14 residues. This CDR3 is CASSLSGMGGELFF. Complete variable domain (other parts from reference TRBV7-3 and TRBJ2-2): GAGVSQTPSNKVTEKGKYVELRCDPISGHTALYWYRQSLGQGPEFLIYFQGTGAADDSGLPNDRFFAVRPEGSVSTLKIQRTERGDSAVYLCASSLSGMGGELFFGEGSRLTVL.

The chain couples TRBV3-1 to TRBJ2-5; TCRdb's assignment of TRBD1 cannot be checked, as there is no DNA. The CDR3 runs 17 residues. Germline CDR1 LGHDT, CDR2 YNNKEL (reference sequence). This CDR3 is CASSPFGTGGLGETQYF.

The V and J genes are TRBV13 and TRBJ2-1. Germline-derived CDR1 and CDR2 are PRHDT and FYEKMQ (reference sequence). The CDR3 has 15 amino acids. CDR3 sequence: CASSLTGLVHNEQFF.

The chain has TRBV25-1 and TRBJ2-1; the TCRdb call, TRBD1, lacks DNA for checking. Germline V gene sequence: CDR1 MGHDK, CDR2 SYGVNS. The CDR3 is made up of 18 amino acids. The CDR3 sequence is CASSEYSGGYYSYNEQFF.

The rearrangement links TRBV7-9 to TRBJ2-2. Germline V gene lookup returns CDR1 SEHNR and CDR2 FQNEAQ (reference sequence). CDR3 length: 12 amino acids. CDR3 amino acids: CASSIGSGELFF.

V gene TRBV12-3 or TRBV12-4 combines with J gene TRBJ2-1; TCRdb's D call, TRBD1, is unchecked because there is no DNA. The CDR3 sequence is 15 residues long. The CDR3: CASSLMGGVGNEQFF.

The genes are TRBV10-3 and TRBJ1-1; TCRdb proposes TRBD1, but this gene call is untestable without DNA. Germline V gives CDR1 ENHRY, CDR2 SYGVKD. This CDR3 has 15 amino acids. The CDR3 here is CAISESITGGTEAFF.